What follows are 16 T cell receptor beta chains derived from one specimen sequenced in a study of CXCR3-negative and CXCR3-positive naive CD8 T cells. All TRB cDNA libraries came from 5' RACE performed with UMI labels. Reprocessing the 5' RACE reads, TCRdb reports a single entry for every CDR3 protein and omits DNA. The listing records approximately 7,000 distinct CDR3 sequences. The sequencing sample was made of naive CXCR3- CD8+ T cells from blood. Subset given: CD45RO-CCR7+CD27+CD95- naive CD8+ T cells lacking CXCR3 (TNR3-). Source of these receptors: a human donor in good health. Some clones in this sample may be carry-over from other donors' samples.

The V gene is TRBV5-1, the J gene TRBJ2-1. Germline V lookup: CDR1 SGHRS, CDR2 YFSETQ. The CDR3 runs 13 residues. The CDR3 region is CASSLTELNEQFF.

This chain links TRBV7-9 with TRBJ2-7; there is no DNA to check the TCRdb D call of TRBD2. Germline V gene sequence: CDR1 SEHNR, CDR2 FQNEAQ (reference sequence). The CDR3 runs to 12 residues. CDR3 region: CASSRGLYEQYF.

This clonotype is labeled medium-sized based on frequency. The chain couples TRBV29-1 to TRBJ2-4; TCRdb outputs TRBD1, but without DNA this stays unchecked. In germline, CDR1 is SQVTM, CDR2 ANQGSEA. The CDR3 is 14 residues long. The chain's CDR3 is CSVNQGGELDIQYF.

The V call is TRBV28, the J call TRBJ2-2; TCRdb selects TRBD2, and the lack of DNA leaves this call unchecked. Per germline, CDR1 MDHEN and CDR2 SYDVKM. The CDR3 covers 16 residues. The CDR3: CASTWTGTSITGELFF.

This clonotype is medium-sized by frequency. The chain links TRBV5-1 to TRBJ2-1. The CDR3 is 12 residues long. Germline-derived CDR1 and CDR2 are SGHRS and YFSETQ. This CDR3 reads CASSLASNEQFF.

Measured by frequency, this clonotype is medium-sized (0.01 to 0.1%). This chain links TRBV6-5 with TRBJ1-6. CDR3 length: 15 amino acids. Germline-derived CDR1 and CDR2 are MNHEY and SVGAGI. The CDR3 is CASSSRRYPNSPLHF.

This chain uses TRBV4-1 with TRBJ1-1. The germline CDR1 and CDR2 sequences are MGHRA and YSYEKL. The CDR3 has 14 amino acids. CDR3 in amino acids: CASSQVTADTEAFF.

This clonotype ranks as medium-sized (0.01 to 0.1%) in terms of frequency. J is TRBJ1-2 and V is TRBV27; no DNA is available, so the TRBD1 call from TCRdb remains unchecked. Germline V gives CDR1 MNHEY, CDR2 SMNVEV (reference sequence). This CDR3 region has 12 residues. The CDR3 protein is CAAGPVNYGYTF.

This clonotype is called medium-sized based on its frequency. CDR3 loop: CASSQMGQINYEQYF. This chain uses TRBV4-2 with TRBJ2-7; there is no DNA to check the TCRdb D call of TRBD1. Germline lookup yields CDR1 LGHNA and CDR2 YNFKEQ. This CDR3 has 15 amino acids.

The V and J genes are TRBV7-6 and TRBJ2-2; TCRdb picks TRBD2, but there is no DNA to check that call. The CDR3 runs 18 residues. Germline assignment: CDR1 SGHVS and CDR2 FNYEAQ. This CDR3 reads CASSLDSPGGANTGELFF.

By frequency, this clonotype registers medium-sized. This chain uses TRBV29-1 with TRBJ2-1; TCRdb outputs TRBD2, but without DNA this stays unchecked. Germline CDR1 is SQVTM and CDR2 is ANQGSEA. CDR3 length: 16 amino acids. The CDR3 region is CSVEEAPGLNYNEQFF.

The V call is TRBV20-1, the J call TRBJ2-3; the D gene TCRdb calls, TRBD2, cannot be checked with no DNA. Germline CDR1 DFQATT, CDR2 SNEGSKA (reference sequence). CDR3 length: 16 residues. The CDR3 reads CSDRDIGQGRTDTQYF.

According to its frequency, this clonotype is medium-sized. The rearrangement links TRBV25-1 to TRBJ1-2. This CDR3 region has 13 residues. The germline CDR1 and CDR2 sequences are MGHDK and SYGVNS. CDR3 residues: CASSQTENYGYTF.

According to its frequency, this clonotype is medium-sized. The chain has TRBV7-9 and TRBJ2-5; TCRdb lists TRBD1, though no DNA is available to test this call. The CDR3 spans 13 residues. Looked up from germline, CDR1 is SEHNR and CDR2 is FQNEAQ (reference sequence). CDR3 loop: CASRAEGTESQYF.

The chain combines TRBV7-2 with TRBJ1-1; TCRdb calls TRBD1, which cannot be checked without DNA. This CDR3 has 16 residues. Per the germline V gene, CDR1 is SGHTA and CDR2 is FQGNSA. CDR3 sequence: CASSSLVGVANTEAFF.

The chain joins TRBV4-3 to TRBJ2-1; TCRdb reports TRBD2, a call that lacks DNA to check it against. This CDR3 is 16 amino acids long. CDR1 and CDR2 from the germline V gene are LGHNA and YSLEER. The CDR3 spells CASSQDPAGSYNEQFF.